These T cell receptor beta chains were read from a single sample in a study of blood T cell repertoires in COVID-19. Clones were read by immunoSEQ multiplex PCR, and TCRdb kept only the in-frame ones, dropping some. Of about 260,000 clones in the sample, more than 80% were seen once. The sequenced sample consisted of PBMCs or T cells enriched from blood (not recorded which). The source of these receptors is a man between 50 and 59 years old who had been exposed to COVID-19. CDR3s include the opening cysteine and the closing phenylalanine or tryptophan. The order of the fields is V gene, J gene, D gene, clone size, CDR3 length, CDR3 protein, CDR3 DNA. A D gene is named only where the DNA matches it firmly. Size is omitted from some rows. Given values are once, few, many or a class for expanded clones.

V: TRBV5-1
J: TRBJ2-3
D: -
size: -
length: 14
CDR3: CASSLGTGADTQYF
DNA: TGCGCCAGCAGCTTGGGGACCGGGGCAGATACGCAGTATTTT

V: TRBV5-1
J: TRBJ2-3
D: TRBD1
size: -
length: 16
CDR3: CASSFAGQGGADTQYF
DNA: TGCGCCAGCAGCTTTGCGGGACAGGGGGGCGCAGATACGCAGTATTTT

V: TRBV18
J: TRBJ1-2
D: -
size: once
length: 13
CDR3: CASSPGGSDGYTF
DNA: TGTGCCAGCTCACCAGGGGGGTCAGATGGCTACACCTTC

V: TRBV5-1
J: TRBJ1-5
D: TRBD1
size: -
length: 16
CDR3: CASSPWTGGDNQPQHF
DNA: TGCGCCAGCAGCCCTTGGACAGGAGGGGACAATCAGCCCCAGCATTTT

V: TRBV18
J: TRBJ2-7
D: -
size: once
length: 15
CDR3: CASSPPGHRAEEQYF
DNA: TGTGCCAGCTCGCCACCGGGACACCGGGCGGAGGAGCAGTACTTC

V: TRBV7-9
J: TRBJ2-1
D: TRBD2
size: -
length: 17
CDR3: CASSFLPGGGPSNEQFF
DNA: TGCGCCAGCAGCTTCCTTCCCGGGGGGGGGCCGAGTAATGAGCAGTTCTTC

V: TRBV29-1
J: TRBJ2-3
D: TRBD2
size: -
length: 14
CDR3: CSATTSGRTDTQYF
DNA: TGCAGCGCCACGACTAGCGGGAGGACAGATACGCAGTATTTT

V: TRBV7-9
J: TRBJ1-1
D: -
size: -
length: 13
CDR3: CASSLRSEPKAFF
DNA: TGTGCCAGCAGCTTGAGGAGCGAGCCGAAAGCTTTCTTT

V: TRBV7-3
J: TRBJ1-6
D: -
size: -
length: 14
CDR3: CASSFDSSSSPLHF
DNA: TGTGCCAGCAGCTTCGACAGCTCTAGTTCACCCCTCCACTTT

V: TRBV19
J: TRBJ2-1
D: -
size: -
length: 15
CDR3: CASTNLGGGYNEQFF
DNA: TGTGCCAGCACAAACCTCGGAGGCGGCTACAATGAGCAGTTCTTC

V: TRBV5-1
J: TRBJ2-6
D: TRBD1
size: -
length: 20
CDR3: CASSLESRDRGTPGANVLTF
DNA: TGCGCCAGCAGCTTGGAGTCCCGGGACAGGGGGACCCCTGGGGCCAACGTCCTGACTTTC

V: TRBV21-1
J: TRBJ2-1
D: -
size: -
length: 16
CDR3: CASSKVEGAIVDEQFF
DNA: TGTGCCAGCAGCAAAGTGGAGGGGGCGATCGTCGATGAGCAGTTCTTC

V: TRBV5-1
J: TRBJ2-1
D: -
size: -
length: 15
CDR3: CASSLSADAYNEQFF
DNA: TGCGCCAGCAGCTTGTCAGCGGATGCCTACAATGAGCAGTTCTTC

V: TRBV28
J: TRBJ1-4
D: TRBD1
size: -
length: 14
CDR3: CASSSGTVPEKLFF
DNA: TGTGCCAGCAGTTCCGGGACAGTGCCCGAAAAACTGTTTTTT

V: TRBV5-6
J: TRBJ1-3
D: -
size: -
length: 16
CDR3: CASSLLVSVSGNTIYF
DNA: TGTGCCAGCAGCTTGCTGGTGTCAGTCTCTGGAAACACCATATATTTT

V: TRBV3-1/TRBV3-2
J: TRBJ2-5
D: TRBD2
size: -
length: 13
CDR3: CASRLLADGTQYF
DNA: TGTGCCAGCAGACTTCTAGCGGATGGGACCCAGTACTTC

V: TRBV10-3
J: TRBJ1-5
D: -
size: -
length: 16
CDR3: CAISDFRTVGGQPQHF
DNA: TGTGCCATCAGTGATTTTCGGACGGTGGGAGGTCAGCCCCAGCATTTT

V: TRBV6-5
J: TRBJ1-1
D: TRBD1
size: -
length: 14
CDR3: CASSYSLDRVGAFF
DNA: TGTGCCAGCAGTTACTCCCTGGACAGGGTGGGAGCTTTCTTT

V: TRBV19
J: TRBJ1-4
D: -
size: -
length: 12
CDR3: CASSPQGEKLFF
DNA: TGTGCCAGTAGTCCCCAGGGTGAAAAACTGTTTTTT

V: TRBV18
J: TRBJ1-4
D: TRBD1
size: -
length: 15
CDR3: CASSPGTGNNEKLFF
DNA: TGTGCCAGCTCACCCGGGACAGGGAATAATGAAAAACTGTTTTTT

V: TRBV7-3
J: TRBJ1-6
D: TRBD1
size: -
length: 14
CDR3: CASSQGQGGSPLHF
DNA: TGTGCCAGCAGCCAAGGACAGGGTGGTTCACCCCTCCACTTT

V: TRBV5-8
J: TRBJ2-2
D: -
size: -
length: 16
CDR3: CASSLASGASTGELFF
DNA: TGTGCCAGCAGCTTGGCCTCAGGGGCGAGCACCGGGGAGCTGTTTTTT

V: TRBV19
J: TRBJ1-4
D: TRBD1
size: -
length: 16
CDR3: CASSRSPGQGGEKLFF
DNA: TGTGCCAGTAGTAGGAGTCCGGGACAGGGAGGTGAAAAACTGTTTTTT

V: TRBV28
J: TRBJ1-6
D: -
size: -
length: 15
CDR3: CASSPPGVLTMTLHF
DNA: TGTGCCAGCAGTCCCCCAGGGGTCCTAACCATGACCCTCCACTTT

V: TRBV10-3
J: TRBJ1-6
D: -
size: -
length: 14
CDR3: CAISAQAENSPLHF
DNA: TGTGCCATCAGTGCCCAAGCGGAGAATTCACCCCTCCACTTT

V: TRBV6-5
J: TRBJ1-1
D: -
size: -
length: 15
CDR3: CASKTPQGRSTEAFF
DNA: TGTGCCAGCAAGACCCCCCAGGGGCGCTCGACTGAAGCTTTCTTT

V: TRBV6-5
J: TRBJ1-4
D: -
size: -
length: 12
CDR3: CASSPRNEKLFF
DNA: TGTGCCAGCAGTCCACGGAATGAAAAACTGTTTTTT

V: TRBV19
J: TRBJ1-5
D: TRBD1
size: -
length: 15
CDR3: CASSADRQGNQPQHF
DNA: TGTGCCAGTAGTGCGGACCGACAGGGGAATCAGCCCCAGCATTTT

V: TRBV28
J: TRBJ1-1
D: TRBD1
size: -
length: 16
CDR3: CATHRQGAPWGTEAFF
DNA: TGTGCCACCCACCGACAGGGGGCGCCTTGGGGCACTGAAGCTTTCTTT

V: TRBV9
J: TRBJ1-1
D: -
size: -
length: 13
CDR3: CASSRGGTPEAFF
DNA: TGTGCCAGCAGCCGGGGGGGAACGCCTGAAGCTTTCTTT

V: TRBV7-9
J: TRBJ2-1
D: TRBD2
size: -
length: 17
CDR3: CASSPRGLLAGFDEQFF
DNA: TGTGCCAGCAGCCCCCGCGGCCTTCTAGCGGGATTCGATGAGCAGTTCTTC

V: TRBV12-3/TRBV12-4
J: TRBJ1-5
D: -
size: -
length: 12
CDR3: CASSRRGQPQHF
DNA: TGTGCCAGCAGCCGGCGGGGTCAGCCCCAGCATTTT

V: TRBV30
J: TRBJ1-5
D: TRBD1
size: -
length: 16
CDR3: CAWSIRTGDSNQPQHF
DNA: TGTGCCTGGTCGATTAGGACAGGGGATAGCAATCAGCCCCAGCATTTT

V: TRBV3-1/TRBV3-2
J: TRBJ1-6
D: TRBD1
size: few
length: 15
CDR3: CASSHRRGPNSPLHF
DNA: TGTGCCAGCAGCCACCGGAGGGGGCCTAATTCACCCCTCCACTTT

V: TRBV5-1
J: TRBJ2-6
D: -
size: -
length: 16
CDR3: CASSLRGLSGANVLTF
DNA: TGCGCCAGCAGCTTGAGAGGGCTATCTGGGGCCAACGTCCTGACTTTC

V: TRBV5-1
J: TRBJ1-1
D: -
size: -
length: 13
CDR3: CASSLVGSTGAFF
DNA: TGCGCCAGCAGCTTGGTCGGGAGCACGGGAGCTTTCTTT

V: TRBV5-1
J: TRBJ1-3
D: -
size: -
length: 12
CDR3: CASSPQGHTIYF
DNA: TGCGCCAGCAGCCCACAGGGACACACCATATATTTT

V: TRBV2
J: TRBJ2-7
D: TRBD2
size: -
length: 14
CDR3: CASKVAGGPREQYF
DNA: TGTGCCAGCAAGGTAGCGGGGGGGCCGAGGGAGCAGTACTTC

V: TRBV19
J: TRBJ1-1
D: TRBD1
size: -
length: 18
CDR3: CASSALLRDRGPGTEAFF
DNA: TGTGCCAGTAGTGCACTTCTCCGGGACAGGGGGCCAGGCACTGAAGCTTTCTTT